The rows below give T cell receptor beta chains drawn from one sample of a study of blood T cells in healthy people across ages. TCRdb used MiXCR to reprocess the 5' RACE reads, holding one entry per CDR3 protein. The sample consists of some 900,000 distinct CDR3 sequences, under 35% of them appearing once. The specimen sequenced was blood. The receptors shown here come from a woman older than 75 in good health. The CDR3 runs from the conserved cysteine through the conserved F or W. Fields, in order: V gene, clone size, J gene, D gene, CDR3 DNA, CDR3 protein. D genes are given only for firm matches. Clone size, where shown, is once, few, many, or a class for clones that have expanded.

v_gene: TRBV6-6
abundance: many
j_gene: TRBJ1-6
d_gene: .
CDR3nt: TGTGCCAGCGGAGCGACAGATAATTCACCCCTCCACTTT
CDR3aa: CASGATDNSPLHF

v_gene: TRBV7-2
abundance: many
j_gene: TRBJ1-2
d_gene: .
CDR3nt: TGTGCCAGCAGCTTAGGGGGCCAGGGTGGCGGCTACACCTTC
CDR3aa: CASSLGGQGGGYTF

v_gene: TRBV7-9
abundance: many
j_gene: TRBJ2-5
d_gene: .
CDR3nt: TGTGCCAGCATCGAGGGGGTCGGGAAACAGGAGACCCAGTACTTC
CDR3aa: CASIEGVGKQETQYF

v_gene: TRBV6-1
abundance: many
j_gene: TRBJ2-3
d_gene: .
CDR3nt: TGTGCCAGCAGAGCGACAGTCCAGGATACGCAGTATTTT
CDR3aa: CASRATVQDTQYF

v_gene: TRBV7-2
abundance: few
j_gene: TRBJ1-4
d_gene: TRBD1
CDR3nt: TGTGCCAGCAGCTTCAGGGGGCCGGGTTATGAAAAACTGTTTTTT
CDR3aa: CASSFRGPGYEKLFF

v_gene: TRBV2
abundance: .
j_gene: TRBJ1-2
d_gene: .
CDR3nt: TGTGCCAGCAGCGACCCGGACAGACTCAGTTCAATAAACTATGGCTACACCTTC
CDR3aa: CASSDPDRLSSINYGYTF

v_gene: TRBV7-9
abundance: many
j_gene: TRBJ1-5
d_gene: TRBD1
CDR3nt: TGTGCCAGCAGCTCGGACAGGGGACTGGGTAGCAATCAGCCCCAGCATTTT
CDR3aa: CASSSDRGLGSNQPQHF

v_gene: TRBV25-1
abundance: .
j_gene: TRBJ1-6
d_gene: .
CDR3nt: TGTGCCAGCAGTGAATCTGTACAGTACTATAATTCACCCCTCCACTTT
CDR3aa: CASSESVQYYNSPLHF

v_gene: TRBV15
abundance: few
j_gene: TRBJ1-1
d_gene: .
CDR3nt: TGTGCCACCAGCCCAGCGCGGGGGCCGAACACTGAAGCTTTCTTT
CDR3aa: CATSPARGPNTEAFF

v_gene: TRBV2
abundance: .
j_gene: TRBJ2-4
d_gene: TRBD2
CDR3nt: TGTGCCGGCAGCAAAAATCGGGGGGACATTCAGTACTTC
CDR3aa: CAGSKNRGDIQYF

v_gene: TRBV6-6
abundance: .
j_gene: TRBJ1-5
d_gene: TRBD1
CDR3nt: TGTGCCAGCAGCCGCTCTGGACAGGGGTACAGCAATCAGCCCCAGCATTTT
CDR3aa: CASSRSGQGYSNQPQHF

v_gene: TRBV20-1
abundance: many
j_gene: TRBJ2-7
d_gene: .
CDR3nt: TGCAGTGCTAGTTCGGCTAGCTCCGAGCAGTACTTC
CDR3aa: CSASSASSEQYF

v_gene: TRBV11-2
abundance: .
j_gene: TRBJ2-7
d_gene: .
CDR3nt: TGTGCCAGCAGCCCCACGACAGCCTACGAGCAGTACTTC
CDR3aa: CASSPTTAYEQYF

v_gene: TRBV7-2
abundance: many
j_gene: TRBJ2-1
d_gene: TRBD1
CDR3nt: TGTGCCAGCAGCCCGGGGACAGGGCCTTATGAGCAGTTCTTC
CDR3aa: CASSPGTGPYEQFF

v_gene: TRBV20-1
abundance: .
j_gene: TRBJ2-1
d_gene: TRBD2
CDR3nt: TGCAGTGCTAGAGACCCTGAACCGGGACTAGCGGCGTACAATGAGCAGTTCTTC
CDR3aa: CSARDPEPGLAAYNEQFF

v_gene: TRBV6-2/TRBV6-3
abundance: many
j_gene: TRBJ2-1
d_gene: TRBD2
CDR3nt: TGTGCCAGCAGACGACGGACTAGCGGGGGCCAAAACTACAATGAGCAGTTCTTC
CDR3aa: CASRRRTSGGQNYNEQFF

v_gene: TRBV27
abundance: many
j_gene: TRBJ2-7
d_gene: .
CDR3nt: TGTGCCAGCAGTTTTATGCGGGGTGCCTACGAGCAGTACTTC
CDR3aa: CASSFMRGAYEQYF

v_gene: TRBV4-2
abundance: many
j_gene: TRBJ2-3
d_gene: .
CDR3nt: TGTGCCAGCAGCCAAGATGTAGATACGCAGTATTTT
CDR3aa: CASSQDVDTQYF

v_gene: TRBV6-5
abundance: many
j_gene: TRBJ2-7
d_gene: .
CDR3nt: TGTGCCAGCAGTTTGCGACAGTTGCGAGAGCAGTACTTC
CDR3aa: CASSLRQLREQYF

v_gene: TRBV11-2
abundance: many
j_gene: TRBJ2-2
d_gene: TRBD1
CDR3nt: TGTGCCAGCAGCCGGACAGGGGACACCGGGGAGCTGTTTTTT
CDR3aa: CASSRTGDTGELFF

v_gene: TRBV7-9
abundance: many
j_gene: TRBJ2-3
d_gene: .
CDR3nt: TGTGCCAGCAGCTTAGACGTTTACACAGATACGCAGTATTTT
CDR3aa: CASSLDVYTDTQYF

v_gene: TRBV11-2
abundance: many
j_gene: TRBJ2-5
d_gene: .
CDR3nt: TGTGCCAGCAGCGCAGCACCCGACAGAGGGGAGACCCAGTACTTC
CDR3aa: CASSAAPDRGETQYF

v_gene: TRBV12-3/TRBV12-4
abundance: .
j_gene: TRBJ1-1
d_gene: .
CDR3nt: TGTGCCAGCAGCCGAATCGAGAGGACTGAAGCTTTCTTT
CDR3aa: CASSRIERTEAFF

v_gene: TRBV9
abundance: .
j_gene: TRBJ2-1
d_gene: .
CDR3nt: TGTGCCAGCAGCGTCCATCAGGACCGTGAGCAGTTCTTC
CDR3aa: CASSVHQDREQFF

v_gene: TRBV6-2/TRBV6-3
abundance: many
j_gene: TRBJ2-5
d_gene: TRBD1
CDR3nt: TGTGCCAGCAGTCCCCTCGGACAGGGAAAAGAGACCCAGTACTTC
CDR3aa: CASSPLGQGKETQYF

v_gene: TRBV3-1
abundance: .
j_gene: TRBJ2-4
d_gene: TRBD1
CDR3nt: TGTGCCAGCAGCCAGGGTGGGACAGGCGCCAAAAACATTCAGTACTTC
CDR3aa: CASSQGGTGAKNIQYF

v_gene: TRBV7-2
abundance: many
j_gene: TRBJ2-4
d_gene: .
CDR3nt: TGTGCCAGCAGCCCCCGGACCCTTATAGCCAAAAACATTCAGTACTTC
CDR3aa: CASSPRTLIAKNIQYF

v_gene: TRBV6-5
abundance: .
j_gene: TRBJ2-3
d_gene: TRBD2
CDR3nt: TGTGCCAGCAGTTACTCGATAGGGCCTAGCGGGGGCACAGATACGCAGTATTTT
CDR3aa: CASSYSIGPSGGTDTQYF

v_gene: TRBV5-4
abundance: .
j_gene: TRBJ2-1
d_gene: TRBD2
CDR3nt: TGTGCCAGCAGCTTGGGACTAACGGGGGAGGGTGAGCAGTTCTTC
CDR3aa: CASSLGLTGEGEQFF

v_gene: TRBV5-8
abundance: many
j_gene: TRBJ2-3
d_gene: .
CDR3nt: TGTGCCAGCAGCTTGGAGGGAGGACCAGATACGCAGTATTTT
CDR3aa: CASSLEGGPDTQYF

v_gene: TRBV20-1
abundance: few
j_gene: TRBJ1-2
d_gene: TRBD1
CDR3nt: TGCAGTGCTGAAGAATCGCGGGACAGGGGAGGAGGCTACACCTTC
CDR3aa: CSAEESRDRGGGYTF

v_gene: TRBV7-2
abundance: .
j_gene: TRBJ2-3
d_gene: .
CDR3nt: TGTGCCAGCAGCTTAGACCCGGGACTGAGTTTTAGCACAGATACGCAGTATTTT
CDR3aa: CASSLDPGLSFSTDTQYF

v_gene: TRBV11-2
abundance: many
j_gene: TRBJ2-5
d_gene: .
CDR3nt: TGTGCCAGCAGTCAAGTCGGTTGGGAGACCCAGTACTTC
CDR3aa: CASSQVGWETQYF

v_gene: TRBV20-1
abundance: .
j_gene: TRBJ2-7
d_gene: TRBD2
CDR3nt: TGCAGTGCCAGAGATGGGCGGGGGGACCAAGAGGCCCAGTACTTC
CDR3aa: CSARDGRGDQEAQYF

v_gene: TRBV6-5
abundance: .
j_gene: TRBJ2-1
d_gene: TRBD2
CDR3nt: TGTGCCAGCAGTACCGGACTAGCGGGGGTGGGTGAGCAGTTCTTC
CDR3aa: CASSTGLAGVGEQFF

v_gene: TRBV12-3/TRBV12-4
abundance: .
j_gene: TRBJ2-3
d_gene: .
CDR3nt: TGTGCCAGCAGTGGAAACAGGGTAAAAGCAGATGCGCAGTATTTT
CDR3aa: CASSGNRVKADAQYF

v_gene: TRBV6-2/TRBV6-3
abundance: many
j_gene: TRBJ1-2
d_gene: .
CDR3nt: TGTGCCAGCAGTCCCGGACGCCGGGGCTACACCTTC
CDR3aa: CASSPGRRGYTF

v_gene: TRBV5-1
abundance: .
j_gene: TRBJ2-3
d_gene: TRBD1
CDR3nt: TGCGCCAGCAGCTCCGGGACAGGGGGCTTCAAACGCATAGATACGCAGTATTTT
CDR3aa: CASSSGTGGFKRIDTQYF

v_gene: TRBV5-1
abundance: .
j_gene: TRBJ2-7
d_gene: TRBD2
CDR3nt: TGCGCCAGCAGCTTGTCTAAGGGACTAGCAACCTACGAGCAGTACTTC
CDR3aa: CASSLSKGLATYEQYF

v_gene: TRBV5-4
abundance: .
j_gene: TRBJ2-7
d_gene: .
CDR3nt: TGTGCCAGCAGCTTGCCAGGGGATCTTAACGAGCAGTACTTC
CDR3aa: CASSLPGDLNEQYF

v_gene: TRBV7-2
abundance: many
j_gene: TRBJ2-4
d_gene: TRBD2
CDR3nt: TGTGCCAGCAGCCCCCCAGGCGGGGGGAAGGACATTCAGTACTTC
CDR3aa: CASSPPGGGKDIQYF

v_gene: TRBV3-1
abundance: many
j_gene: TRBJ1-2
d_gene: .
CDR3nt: TGTGCCAGCAGCCGGCAGTTAAACTATGGCTACACCTTC
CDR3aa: CASSRQLNYGYTF

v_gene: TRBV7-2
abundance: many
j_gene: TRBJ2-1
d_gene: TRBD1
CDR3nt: TGTGCCAGCAGCTTAGTGACAGGGCGGAACAATGAGCAGTTCTTC
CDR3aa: CASSLVTGRNNEQFF

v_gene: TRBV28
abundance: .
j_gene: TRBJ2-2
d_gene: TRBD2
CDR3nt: TGTGCCAGCAGTTTACCGGCGGGGGGGCGCACCGGGGAGCTGTTTTTT
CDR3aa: CASSLPAGGRTGELFF

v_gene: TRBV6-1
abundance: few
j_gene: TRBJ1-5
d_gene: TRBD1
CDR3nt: TGTGCCAGCACCGCCGGGACAGGGAGTCAGCCCCAGCATTTT
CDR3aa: CASTAGTGSQPQHF

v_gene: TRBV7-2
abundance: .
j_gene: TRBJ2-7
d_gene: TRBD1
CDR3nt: TGTGCCAGCAGCCCCAGGACAGGGGCCTACAATGAGCAGTACTTC
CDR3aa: CASSPRTGAYNEQYF

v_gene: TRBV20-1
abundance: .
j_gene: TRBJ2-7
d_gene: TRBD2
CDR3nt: TGCAGTGCCGAGGGACTAGCGGGGGGTCACAACGAGCAGTACTTC
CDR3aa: CSAEGLAGGHNEQYF

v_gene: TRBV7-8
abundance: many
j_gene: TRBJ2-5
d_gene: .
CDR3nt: TGTGCCAGCAGCCCCAACGTGGGGGGTTGGCAAGAGACCCAGTACTTC
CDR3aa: CASSPNVGGWQETQYF

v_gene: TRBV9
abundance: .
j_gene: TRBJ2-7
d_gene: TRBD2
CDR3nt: TGTGCCAGCAGCGGGACTAGCGGGAGTGGTAGCGAGCAGTACTTC
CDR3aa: CASSGTSGSGSEQYF

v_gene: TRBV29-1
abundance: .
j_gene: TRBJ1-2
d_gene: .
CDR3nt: TGCAGCGTCGAGGGGAGCTCTAGTAACCATGGCTACACCTTC
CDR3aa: CSVEGSSSNHGYTF

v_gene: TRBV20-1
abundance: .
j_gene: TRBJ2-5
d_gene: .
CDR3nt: TGCAGTGCTAGAGATGGACGGCAGGGAGGCATAGAGACCCAGTACTTC
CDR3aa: CSARDGRQGGIETQYF

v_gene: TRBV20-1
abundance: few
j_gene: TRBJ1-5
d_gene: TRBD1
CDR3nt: TGCAGTGCTATTAAACAGGGGAATCGGCCCCAGCATTTT
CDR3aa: CSAIKQGNRPQHF

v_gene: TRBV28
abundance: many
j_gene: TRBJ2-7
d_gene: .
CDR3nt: TGTGCCAGCAGTTTGCCCGACAGCCGGATAAATGAGCAGTACTTC
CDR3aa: CASSLPDSRINEQYF

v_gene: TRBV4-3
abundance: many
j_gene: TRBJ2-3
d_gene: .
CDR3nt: TGCGCCAGCAGCCAAGAGGGGGGAACCTTTGCAGATACGCAGTATTTT
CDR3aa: CASSQEGGTFADTQYF